The subject of this entry is one T cell receptor (beta chain). This clonotype turned up a few times. It has no known antigen specificity. Per-base qualities were not stored, and no clone one base away is much larger. The data are from a study of blood T cells in healthy people across ages (dated by TCRdb to the mid-2010s). Concerning the study at large: In model experiments, template switching captured roughly one uniquely barcoded TCR beta cDNA molecule for every two T cells. Age-related changes in TCR beta repertoire diversity were measured in the study by deep sequencing normalized with unique cDNA molecular identifiers. The donors were split into four age groups: young (average about 15 years), middle-aged (39), aged (62) and long-lived (roughly 86). To avoid experimental bias, donors of different ages were distributed randomly across sequencing lanes. Two additional independent replicas of 1 million unique cDNA reads from the same blood draw were analyzed for two donors (one aged 18 to 30 and one aged 80 or older).

General conclusions and limits of the study: As age increased, observed TCR beta diversity per million T cells dropped in a roughly linear way, and a significant reduction was already evident by age roughly 40. The long-lived group showed more naive CD4+ T cells, fewer expanded clones and increased TCR diversity than the aged group, suggesting age selection. Estimates of total diversity based on one million sequenced T cells were regarded as lower bounds and as underestimates. Because the CMV infection status of the donors was unknown, age-related changes in expanded clonotypes may potentially have been confounded. The percentage of naive T cells measured by flow cytometry correlated strongly with observed TCR beta diversity. Because profiling used bulk unsorted PBMCs, naive and antigen-experienced compartments could not be compared conclusively.

The donors were some 39 Caucasian individuals from Russia, aged about 6 to 100 years, who were systemically healthy. Ten milliliters of peripheral blood were drawn from each donor into EDTA-treated Vacutainer tubes. Ficoll-Paque density-gradient centrifugation was used to isolate PBMCs, with at least 6.5 million per sample. Trizol reagent was used to extract total RNA from PBMCs, with at least 5.5 micrograms per sample. The percentages of naive CD45RAhigh/CD27high T cells were determined by flow cytometry on a PBMC aliquot from every donor. CDR1 and CDR2, looked up from the germline V gene, are MNHEY and SVGAGI. The germline V end is reduced by 4 bases and the J end by 6 bases; junction bases left unmatched: 5. Taken from cysteine to phenylalanine, the CDR3 has 15 residues. The read is trimmed to its CDR3 DNA, 45 bases read in frame from base 1. The library was obtained by 5' RACE. A second PCR of roughly 7 to 12 cycles was run with a J-beta primer mix and a sample-barcoded 5' primer. Each TCR beta cDNA molecule received a unique molecular identifier from a template-switch 5' adaptor carrying 12 random nucleotides. Each sample yielded at least 3 million CDR3-containing paired-end reads. All of the RNA was converted into first-strand cDNA using the Mint cDNA synthesis kit, with a TRBC-specific oligonucleotide serving as the primer. All cDNA was treated with uracil-DNA glycosylase and then went through a first 18-cycle PCR with the universal primers M1SS and BC2_uni_R. The original methods were these. Normalization of each sample was performed by random selection of 1 million high-quality reads, each carrying a distinct molecular identifier. Reads sharing molecular identifiers were discarded rather than binned into consensus sequences. MiTCR, run with a Q25 quality threshold and the strictest error-elimination algorithm, handled CDR3 identification, clonotype clustering and error correction. A nonparametric unseen species model using Euler transformation provided a lower-bound estimate of total TCR beta diversity. The public reads were run again by TCRdb, first through fastp at Q25 and then through MiXCR, and only productive beta chains were kept. CDR3 protein sequences are deduplicated, and each keeps its most common genes and DNA. These V and J calls originate from TCRdb's pipeline instead of the authors' own analysis. The sample data list over 1,500,000 distinct CDR3 sequences, and about 39% of these were observed just once. Of the sample, under 30% falls within the top ten clones.

The specimen sequenced was blood. This TCR was recovered from a human donor in good health. The sequence joins TRBV6-5 to TRBJ2-1; 11 central bases correspond to TRBD1. The DNA is TGTGCCAGCAGTTGGCTGGGGACAGGGGGCAATGAGCAGTTCTTC. This is translated as CASSWLGTGGNEQFF.